This is a list of T cell receptor beta chains from one sample in a study of identical twins. Using its own MiXCR run on the 5' RACE reads, TCRdb lists one record per CDR3 protein. The sample lists approximately 410,000 distinct CDR3 sequences; about a fifth were seen once. The sequencing input was naive T cells sorted from blood. Receptors were obtained from a man aged 45-60 years in good health. Each CDR3 is given with its conserved first and last residue. The D gene is left open where the match is weak. Size tells how often a clone was seen (once, few, many) or the class of an expanded clone, and some rows leave it out.

D gene	CDR3 length	V gene	clone size	J gene	CDR3 DNA	CDR3 protein
.	12	TRBV29-1	few	TRBJ1-5	TGCAGCGTCGCAGGGGTTGGGCAGCCCCAGCATTTT	CSVAGVGQPQHF
TRBD2	14	TRBV6-2/TRBV6-3	.	TRBJ2-1	TGTGCCAGCAGTTTCACCGGGACTAGCAATGAGCAGTTCTTC	CASSFTGTSNEQFF
.	15	TRBV4-2	.	TRBJ1-3	TGTGCCAGCAGCCAAGATGATAGCTCTGGAAACACCATATATTTT	CASSQDDSSGNTIYF
TRBD2	14	TRBV20-1	many	TRBJ2-2	TGCAGTGCCGCCCTAGCGGGGTACACCGGGGAGCTGTTTTTT	CSAALAGYTGELFF
.	15	TRBV7-9	few	TRBJ1-1	TGTGCCAGCAGCCCCGACCTTGGTCCGGACACTGAAGCTTTCTTT	CASSPDLGPDTEAFF
TRBD2	15	TRBV2	.	TRBJ2-7	TGTGCCAGCAGTGCAGAGCGGGGGGCTTCTTACGAGCAGTACTTC	CASSAERGASYEQYF
.	16	TRBV20-1	.	TRBJ1-5	TGCAGTGCCCGGGAAGGGGACGGCCGAAGCAATCAGCCCCAGCATTTT	CSAREGDGRSNQPQHF
TRBD1	16	TRBV5-1	.	TRBJ2-1	TGCGCCAGCAGCCCGGCGGACAGGGTTAACTACAATGAGCAGTTCTTC	CASSPADRVNYNEQFF
TRBD1	15	TRBV20-1	.	TRBJ1-2	TGCAGTGCCCCTGGGCATCTGGGGGACAGGGCTGGCTACACCTTC	CSAPGHLGDRAGYTF
.	14	TRBV27	.	TRBJ2-5	TGTGCCAGCAGTATAGCCGCAGGTCGGGAGACCCAGTACTTC	CASSIAAGRETQYF
.	13	TRBV20-1	few	TRBJ2-2	TGCAGTGCTAGAGGCCAGCGCGCCGGGGAGCTGTTTTTT	CSARGQRAGELFF
TRBD1	10	TRBV20-1	.	TRBJ2-3	TGCAGTGCTGTGACAGGGCTCCTGTATTTT	CSAVTGLLYF
.	16	TRBV18	many	TRBJ1-2	TGTGCCAGCTCACCTCAGCCTGGACACCCGAGGAATGGCTACACCTTC	CASSPQPGHPRNGYTF
.	16	TRBV4-2	.	TRBJ2-5	TGTGCCAGCAGCCAAGCAGGGACCCTGGAGGAAGAGACCCAGTACTTC	CASSQAGTLEEETQYF
.	11	TRBV7-2	many	TRBJ2-5	TGTGCCAGCAGTTTGGGGGGGACCCAGTACTTC	CASSLGGTQYF
TRBD2	16	TRBV6-2/TRBV6-3	many	TRBJ2-5	TGTGCCAGCAGTTACGGTCCAGCGGGGTACCAAGAGACCCAGTACTTC	CASSYGPAGYQETQYF
.	14	TRBV14	.	TRBJ1-2	TGTGCCAGCAGCCATCAGACAGACAGATATGGCTACACCTTC	CASSHQTDRYGYTF
.	14	TRBV5-1	many	TRBJ2-7	TGCGCCAGCAGCTTCTTCGGAGGGAGCTACGAGCAGTACTTC	CASSFFGGSYEQYF
.	15	TRBV6-1	.	TRBJ2-2	TGTGCCAGCACCGGACGGGCGACGGGTACCGGGGAGCTGTTTTTT	CASTGRATGTGELFF
TRBD2	14	TRBV7-6	few	TRBJ2-5	TGTGCCAGCAGCTCGCTAGCGGATCAAGAGACCCAGTACTTC	CASSSLADQETQYF
TRBD2	22	TRBV20-1	.	TRBJ2-7	TGCAGTGCTAGTAGGGACAGGGTCATGAGAACTAGCGGGGGAGAAAACTCCTACGAGCAGTACTTC	CSASRDRVMRTSGGENSYEQYF
.	12	TRBV20-1	.	TRBJ2-3	TGCAGTGCTAGATCCGCGTTAGATACGCAGTATTTT	CSARSALDTQYF
.	17	TRBV15	.	TRBJ2-1	TGTGCCACCAGCAGAGATCAACTAGGGGGACACTACAATGAGCAGTTCTTC	CATSRDQLGGHYNEQFF
.	14	TRBV5-1	.	TRBJ2-7	TGCGCCAGCAGCTTGGCCGACAGGTTTTACGAGCAGTACTTC	CASSLADRFYEQYF
TRBD1	14	TRBV20-1	.	TRBJ1-1	TGCAGTGCTAGAGAGGTGCAGGGGGCATCTGAAGCTTTCTTT	CSAREVQGASEAFF
TRBD2	15	TRBV4-2	few	TRBJ2-3	TGTGCCAGCAGCCAAGATCAAAGCGGGGTCGAGACGCAGTATTTT	CASSQDQSGVETQYF
.	13	TRBV24-1	few	TRBJ1-1	TGTGCCACCAGTGACGCCGGGGACACTGAAGCTTTCTTT	CATSDAGDTEAFF
.	15	TRBV12-3/TRBV12-4	few	TRBJ1-3	TGTGCCAGCAGCCGACCCTCCCGAAAAGGAAACACCATATATTTT	CASSRPSRKGNTIYF
.	14	TRBV15	.	TRBJ2-5	TGTGCCACAGGGTACCCCGGGGCTATTGAGACCCAGTACTTC	CATGYPGAIETQYF
TRBD2	16	TRBV20-1	.	TRBJ2-7	TGCAGTGCCCAGAGGGGGACTAGCGGGCTACCCTACGAGCAGTACTTC	CSAQRGTSGLPYEQYF
.	13	TRBV3-1	.	TRBJ2-3	TGTGCCAGCAGCCAAGAGACGCTGGATACGCAGTATTTT	CASSQETLDTQYF
.	16	TRBV7-2	.	TRBJ2-1	TGTGCCAGCGGACTTGCGGGGACCCTCTCCTACAATGAGCAGTTCTTC	CASGLAGTLSYNEQFF
.	16	TRBV6-1	.	TRBJ2-2	TGTGCCAGCGGAGGTTGGGGGGCGGGGAACACCGGGGAGCTGTTTTTT	CASGGWGAGNTGELFF
.	16	TRBV14	many	TRBJ2-2	TGTGCCAGCAGCCAAGGCCGCATGTACAACACCGGGGAGCTGTTTTTT	CASSQGRMYNTGELFF
TRBD2	17	TRBV12-3/TRBV12-4	many	TRBJ2-1	TGTGCCAGCAGACCCAGCTCTAGACTAGCGGGGGGGCCGAGTCTGCTCTTC	CASRPSSRLAGGPSLLF
.	17	TRBV7-2	few	TRBJ2-1	TGTGCCAGCAGCTTAGTCCCGGGACTGAACTCCTACAATGAGCAGTTCTTC	CASSLVPGLNSYNEQFF
TRBD2	14	TRBV12-3/TRBV12-4	.	TRBJ2-2	TGTGCCAGCAGCTGGACTAGCCACACCGGGGAGCTGTTTTTT	CASSWTSHTGELFF
TRBD1	14	TRBV18	.	TRBJ2-7	TGTGCCAGCTCACAGACGGGACAGGGGGTCGAGCAGTACTTC	CASSQTGQGVEQYF
TRBD1	15	TRBV5-1	.	TRBJ2-7	TGCGCCAGCAGCTGGCCCGACAGGGTGAACTACGAGCAGTACTTC	CASSWPDRVNYEQYF
.	14	TRBV4-1	.	TRBJ1-6	TGCGCCAGCAGCCAAGGCGTTTCTAATTCACCCCTCCACTTT	CASSQGVSNSPLHF
.	17	TRBV18	.	TRBJ2-2	TGTGCCAGCTCACCGGTCCTGACACGGGACAACACCGGGGAGCTGTTTTTT	CASSPVLTRDNTGELFF
TRBD2	16	TRBV4-1	once	TRBJ2-1	TGCGCCAGCAGCCAGCGGGGACTAGCGGGGGACGATGAGCAGTTCTTC	CASSQRGLAGDDEQFF
.	14	TRBV18	few	TRBJ2-7	TGTGCCAGCTCACCAGGGAGACAGGCCTACGAGCAGTACTTC	CASSPGRQAYEQYF
.	14	TRBV28	.	TRBJ2-5	TGTGCCAGCACCAGACTAGGGGGAGAAGAGACCCAGTACTTC	CASTRLGGEETQYF
.	14	TRBV10-3	many	TRBJ2-1	TGTGCCATCAGTGAGTCCACGCTGAACAATGAGCAGTTCTTC	CAISESTLNNEQFF
TRBD2	17	TRBV2	.	TRBJ2-7	TGTGCCAGCAGTCGAATCATCGCCGGGGGGTCTCCCTACGAGCAGTACTTC	CASSRIIAGGSPYEQYF
.	15	TRBV20-1	.	TRBJ2-1	TGCAGTGCTAGAGCCCCAGGAGCGGGCGTGGATGAGCAGTTCTTC	CSARAPGAGVDEQFF
TRBD1	16	TRBV18	.	TRBJ2-7	TGTGCCAGCTCACCTGATCCGGGACAGGGGATCTACGAGCAGTACTTC	CASSPDPGQGIYEQYF
TRBD2	15	TRBV6-2/TRBV6-3	many	TRBJ2-1	TGTGCCAGCAGTCAGACTAGCGGGGGATACAATGAGCAGTTCTTC	CASSQTSGGYNEQFF
TRBD2	15	TRBV10-3	many	TRBJ2-7	TGTGCCATCAGCGGGACTAGCGGACAAACCTACGAGCAGTACTTC	CAISGTSGQTYEQYF
.	13	TRBV27	many	TRBJ2-1	TGTGCCAGCAGTTTATCAGGGGAGAATGAGCAGTTCTTC	CASSLSGENEQFF
.	14	TRBV7-9	few	TRBJ1-4	TGTGCCAGCAGCTTAGCAGGGTTCGGTGAAAAACTGTTTTTT	CASSLAGFGEKLFF
TRBD1	16	TRBV3-1	.	TRBJ2-1	TGTGCCAGCAGCCATCGGACAGGGGTGAGGGTCAATGAGCAGTTCTTC	CASSHRTGVRVNEQFF
TRBD1	14	TRBV4-3	few	TRBJ1-1	TGCGCCAGCAGCCAGGAAGGGACAGGTGGTAAAGCTTTCTTT	CASSQEGTGGKAFF
TRBD2	16	TRBV24-1	few	TRBJ2-5	TGTGCCACCAGTGAATGGGGTAGCGGGAGAGGAGAGACCCAGTACTTC	CATSEWGSGRGETQYF
.	14	TRBV2	.	TRBJ1-5	TGTGCCAGCACCAGGGACCTTAGCAATCAGCCCCAGCATTTT	CASTRDLSNQPQHF
TRBD1	14	TRBV5-1	few	TRBJ1-3	TGCGCCAGCAGCGCCACAGGGGGCGAAAACACCATATATTTT	CASSATGGENTIYF
.	12	TRBV12-3/TRBV12-4	many	TRBJ1-1	TGTGCCAGCAGCCCGAGTAGGATTGAAGCTTTCTTT	CASSPSRIEAFF
.	15	TRBV6-5	few	TRBJ2-3	TGTGCCAGCAGTTACCCCGACTGGAACACAGATACGCAGTATTTT	CASSYPDWNTDTQYF
TRBD2	16	TRBV7-2	.	TRBJ2-3	TGTGCCAGCAGCTTAGTTCCGGGAGGGCCTCAAGATACGCAGTATTTT	CASSLVPGGPQDTQYF